A selection of T cell receptor beta chains follows, all from one sample in a study of PD-1 blockade in classical Hodgkin lymphoma. Using immunoSEQ multiplex PCR, the repertoire was profiled, and TCRdb retains in-frame clones only, with some absent. The table lists about 22,000 clones, around 74% of them singletons. The input for sequencing was CD4+ T cells from blood, taken before the fourth cycle of nivolumab. All receptors derive from a human donor with classical Hodgkin lymphoma. Both conserved end residues are part of each CDR3. A D gene is named only where the DNA matches it firmly. Clone size, where shown, is once, few, many, or a class for clones that have expanded.

abundance	d_gene	v_gene	j_gene	CDR3nt	CDR3aa
.	TRBD1	TRBV5-4	TRBJ2-3	TGTGCCAGCAGCTTGGACAGGGGGTATGCAGATACGCAGTATTTT	CASSLDRGYADTQYF
.	.	TRBV18	TRBJ2-7	TGTGCCAGCTCACCAGGGCAAATCTACGAGCAGTACTTC	CASSPGQIYEQYF
.	TRBD1	TRBV2	TRBJ1-4	TGTGCCAGCAGTGCGGGACAGGGGTTCAGTTACTCTGAAAAACTGTTTTTT	CASSAGQGFSYSEKLFF
.	.	TRBV6-5	TRBJ2-7	TGTGCCAGCAGTATCGGACAGGAGCAGTACTTC	CASSIGQEQYF
.	.	TRBV7-9	TRBJ2-2	TGTGCCATCGAGGGGCAGAGGGAGCTGTTTTTT	CAIEGQRELFF
.	TRBD1	TRBV19	TRBJ1-6	TGTGCCAGTAGTATCTTTGGCAGGGGGCATAATTCACCCCTCCACTTT	CASSIFGRGHNSPLHF
.	TRBD1	TRBV5-8	TRBJ1-5	TGTGCCAGCAGCCGGTGGGACAGGGGGAATCAGCCCCAGCATTTT	CASSRWDRGNQPQHF
.	.	TRBV10-1	TRBJ2-5	TGCGCCAGCAGTGAGTCGGAGGAGCCTGCGGCCTTTGAGGAGACCCAGTACTTC	CASSESEEPAAFEETQYF
few	TRBD2	TRBV12-5	TRBJ2-7	TGTGCTAGTGGTTTGGTAGTAGCGGGGGCCCCTGTCGGGCAGTACTTC	CASGLVVAGAPVGQYF
few	TRBD1	TRBV18	TRBJ1-2	TGTGCCAGCTCACCGGGACAGGGGGCGTATGGCTACACCTTC	CASSPGQGAYGYTF
.	TRBD1	TRBV6-5	TRBJ2-2	TGTGCCAGCAGCCCGGACAGGGCGGACACCGGGGAGCTGTTTTTT	CASSPDRADTGELFF
.	TRBD2	TRBV7-2	TRBJ2-7	TGTGCCAGCAGCTACCAAATAAGCGGGGGGGTATCCTACGAGCAGTACTTC	CASSYQISGGVSYEQYF